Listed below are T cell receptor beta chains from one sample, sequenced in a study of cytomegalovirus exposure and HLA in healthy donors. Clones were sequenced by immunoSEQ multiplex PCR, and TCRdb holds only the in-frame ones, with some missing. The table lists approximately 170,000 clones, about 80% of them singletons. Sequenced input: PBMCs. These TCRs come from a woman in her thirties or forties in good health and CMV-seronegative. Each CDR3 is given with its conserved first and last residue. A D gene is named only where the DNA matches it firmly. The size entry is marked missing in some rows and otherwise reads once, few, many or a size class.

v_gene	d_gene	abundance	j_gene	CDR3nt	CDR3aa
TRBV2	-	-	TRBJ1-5	TGTGCCAGCAGTGAAGCGGGGGCAGGGGAGAGCCGATATCAGCCCCAGCATTTT	CASSEAGAGESRYQPQHF
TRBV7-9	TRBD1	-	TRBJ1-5	TGTGCCAGCAGCTTAGGGCAGGGGGCCAATCAGCCCCAGCATTTT	CASSLGQGANQPQHF
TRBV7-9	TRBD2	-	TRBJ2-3	TGTGCCAGCAGCTCGACAACTAGCGGGAGAGGGGATACGCAGTATTTT	CASSSTTSGRGDTQYF
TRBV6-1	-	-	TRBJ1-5	TGTGCCAGCAGTGTGACAGATAGCAATCAGCCCCAGCATTTT	CASSVTDSNQPQHF
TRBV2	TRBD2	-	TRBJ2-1	TGTGCCAGCAATCGGCGGGCCGGGACTAGCACCAATGAGCAGTTCTTC	CASNRRAGTSTNEQFF
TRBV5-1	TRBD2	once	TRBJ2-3	TGCGCCAGCAGCCTCCAACCCCTCGCTGGACTAGCGGGGAATACAGATACGCAGTATTTT	CASSLQPLAGLAGNTDTQYF
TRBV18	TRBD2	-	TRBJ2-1	TGTGCCAGCTCACCACCCAGCGGGATCGGCTATGAGCAGTTCTTC	CASSPPSGIGYEQFF
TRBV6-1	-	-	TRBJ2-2	TGTGCCAGTACCGTGGACAGTGGAAGAACCGGGGAGCTGTTTTTT	CASTVDSGRTGELFF
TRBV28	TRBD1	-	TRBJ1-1	TGTGCCAGCAGTCCCGGGACAGGGGCAGCTGAAGCTTTCTTT	CASSPGTGAAEAFF
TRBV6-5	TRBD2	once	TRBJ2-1	TGTGCCAGCAGCCAGCGGGAGGATGGGGATGAGCAGTTCTTC	CASSQREDGDEQFF
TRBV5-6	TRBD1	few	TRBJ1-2	TGTGCCAGCAGCTTGGCCGGGACAGGGTACAGCTATGGCTACACCTTC	CASSLAGTGYSYGYTF
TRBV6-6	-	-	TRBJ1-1	TGTGCCAGTGCCCGAGCGAACACTGAAGCTTTCTTT	CASARANTEAFF
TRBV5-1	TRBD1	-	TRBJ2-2	TGCGCCAGCAGCGACTCGACAGGGGGAAGCACCGGGGAGCTGTTTTTT	CASSDSTGGSTGELFF
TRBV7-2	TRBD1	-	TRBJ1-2	TGTGCCAGCAGCTTAGCAAGTTCGACAGGGAGGAATGGCTACACCTTC	CASSLASSTGRNGYTF
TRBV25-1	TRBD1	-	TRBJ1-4	TGTGCCAGCAGTGAATCTCGCGGGACAGGGGGTGAAAAACTGTTTTTT	CASSESRGTGGEKLFF
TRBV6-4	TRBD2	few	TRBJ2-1	TGTGCCAGCAGCCCCGGGACTAGCGCTTCTAATGAGCAGTTCTTC	CASSPGTSASNEQFF
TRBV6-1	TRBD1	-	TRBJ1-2	TGTGCCAGCGCCCAGGACAGGGGGCTTTATGGCTACACCTTC	CASAQDRGLYGYTF
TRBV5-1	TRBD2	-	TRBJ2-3	TGCGCCAGCAGCTTGGATCTGGCGGGAGGAGGATCTGATACGCAGTATTTT	CASSLDLAGGGSDTQYF
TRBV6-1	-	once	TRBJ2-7	TGTGCCAGCAGCCCGGGACACTACTACGAGCAGTACTTC	CASSPGHYYEQYF
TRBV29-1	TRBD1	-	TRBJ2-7	TGCAGCGTCAGGGGGAGATGGCACGAGCAGTACTTC	CSVRGRWHEQYF
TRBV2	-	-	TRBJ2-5	TGTGCCAGCGGCCCCCGGGGTATGGGAGAGACCCAGTACTTC	CASGPRGMGETQYF
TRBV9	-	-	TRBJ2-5	TGTGCCAGCAGCGCCCGGGACACAAGAGAGACCCAGTACTTC	CASSARDTRETQYF
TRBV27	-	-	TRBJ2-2	TGTGCCAGCAGTTTATCCGGGGGACACACCGGGGAGCTGTTTTTT	CASSLSGGHTGELFF
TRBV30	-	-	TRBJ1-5	TGTGCCTGGAGTGAAGCCCATCAGCCCCAGCATTTT	CAWSEAHQPQHF
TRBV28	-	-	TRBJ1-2	-	CASSSSTDRNYGYTF
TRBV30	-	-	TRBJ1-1	TGTGCCTGGGGGAGGGGAAACACTGAAGCTTTCTTT	CAWGRGNTEAFF
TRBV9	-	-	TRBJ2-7	TGTGCCAGCAGCGTATCAGGAGGGAATCAATACGAGCAGTACTTC	CASSVSGGNQYEQYF
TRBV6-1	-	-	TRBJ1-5	TGTGCCAGCAATACACGAACGGGGAATAATCAGCCCCAGCATTTT	CASNTRTGNNQPQHF
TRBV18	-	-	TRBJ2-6	TGTGCCAGCTCACCACGAGGCATCTCGGCAGGGGCCAACGTCCTGACTTTC	CASSPRGISAGANVLTF
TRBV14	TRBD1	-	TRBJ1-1	TGTGCCAGCAGCGGACAGGGAGACCGAGCTTTCTTT	CASSGQGDRAFF
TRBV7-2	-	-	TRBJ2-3	TGTGCCAGCAGCTTATCATTGGACTACACAGATACGCAGTATTTT	CASSLSLDYTDTQYF
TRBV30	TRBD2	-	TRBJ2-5	TGTGCCTGTTCGAATCTAGCGGGTCAAGAGACCCAGTACTTC	CACSNLAGQETQYF
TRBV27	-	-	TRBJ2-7	TGTGCCAGCAGTTTATTAGCCCGGGACACCATCTCCTACGAGCAGTACTTC	CASSLLARDTISYEQYF
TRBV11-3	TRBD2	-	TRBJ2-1	TGTGCCAGCAGCTTAGCTAGCGGGGGTAATGAGCAGTTCTTC	CASSLASGGNEQFF
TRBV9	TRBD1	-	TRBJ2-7	TGTGCCAGCAGCGTAAGACAGGGTGGCTACGAGCAGTACTTC	CASSVRQGGYEQYF
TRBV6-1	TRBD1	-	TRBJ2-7	TGTGCCAGCAGTGTGGAGACAGGGGGTACCTACGAGCAGTACTTC	CASSVETGGTYEQYF
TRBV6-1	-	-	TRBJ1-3	TGTGCCAGCAGGTCACCGGTACCTGGAAACACCATATATTTT	CASRSPVPGNTIYF
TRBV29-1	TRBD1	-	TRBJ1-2	TGCAGCGTTGAAAGGGGGACAGGGCTCTATGGCTACACCTTC	CSVERGTGLYGYTF
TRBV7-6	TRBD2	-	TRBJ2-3	TGTGCCATCCTAGGTGTGGGACTAGCGGCCACAGATACGCAGTATTTT	CAILGVGLAATDTQYF
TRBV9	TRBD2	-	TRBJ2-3	TGTGCCAGCAGCGTTTCTAGCGGTCAAGGGGCAGATACGCAGTATTTT	CASSVSSGQGADTQYF
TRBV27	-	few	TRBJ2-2	TGTGCCAGCAGTTTAAGAGGACACAACACCGGGGAGCTGTTTTTT	CASSLRGHNTGELFF
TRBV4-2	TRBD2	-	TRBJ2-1	TGTGCCAGCAGCCAAGCTTTTACTAGCGGGAATGAGCAGTTCTTC	CASSQAFTSGNEQFF
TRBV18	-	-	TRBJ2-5	TGTGCCAGCTCACCAGGCTCCGTCCAAGAGACCCAGTACTTC	CASSPGSVQETQYF
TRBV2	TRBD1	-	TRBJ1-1	TGTGCCAGTACACAGGGGATGAACACTGAAGCTTTCTTT	CASTQGMNTEAFF
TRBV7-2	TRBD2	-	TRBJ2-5	TGTGCCAGCGGCCTACTAGCGGGAGATCGAGAGACCCAGTACTTC	CASGLLAGDRETQYF
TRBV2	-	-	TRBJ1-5	TGTGCCAGCAGTGAAGCGAACAGGGTATCTCAGCCCCAGCATTTT	CASSEANRVSQPQHF
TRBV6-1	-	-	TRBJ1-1	TGTGCCAGCAGTGAAAGTCGAGGCACTGAAGCTTTCTTT	CASSESRGTEAFF
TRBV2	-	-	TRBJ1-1	TGTGCCAGCATGGAGGGCAGGCTTACTGAAGCTTTCTTT	CASMEGRLTEAFF
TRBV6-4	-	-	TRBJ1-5	TGTGCCAGCAGTGTTCAGGGAGGTCAGCCCCAGCATTTT	CASSVQGGQPQHF
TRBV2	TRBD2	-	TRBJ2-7	TGTGCCAGCAGAGCTTTAGCGGGAGGGCCCTACGAGCAGTACTTC	CASRALAGGPYEQYF
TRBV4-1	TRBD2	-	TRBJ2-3	TGCGCCAGCAGCCAAGATGGGGAGACTAGCGGGAGGGGTGCAGATACGCAGTATTTT	CASSQDGETSGRGADTQYF
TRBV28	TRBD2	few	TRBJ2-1	TGTGCCAGCAGTACCCTACTTAGCGGGAGTTTGAATGAGCAGTTCTTC	CASSTLLSGSLNEQFF
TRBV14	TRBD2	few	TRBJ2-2	TGTGCCAGCGCGTCTAGCGGCTACACCGGGGAGCTGTTTTTT	CASASSGYTGELFF